This record concerns one TCR beta chain sequence. As for time point: after dendritic cell vaccination, including at tumor progression/relapse. PBMC sampling occurred before vaccination, two weeks after the third dose, and at progression. This entry is derived from a study of glioma-infiltrating T cells after dendritic cell vaccination. About the research overall: Three intradermal dendritic cell vaccine injections were given every two weeks.

Germline loops: CDR1 LGHNA, CDR2 YSLEER. V was pared by 1 base and J by 0 bases, with 5 bases of the junction left unmatched. The CDR3 has 17 residues. Primers: 60 V beta forward and 13 J beta reverse. Method: immunoSEQ multiplex PCR; TCRdb's copy keeps in-frame clones and lacks some. The repertoire holds just under 60,000 clones, just under 85% seen once, with around a sixth in the top ten. The clonotype comes from a human donor with glioblastoma. This sequence joins TRBV4-3 and TRBJ2-2; 7 nucleotides line up with TRBD2. The sample consisted of blood, taken after dendritic cell vaccination. The CDR3 region is CASSQAWGLPNTGELFF. CDR3 nucleotide sequence: TGCGCCAGCAGCCAAGCCTGGGGACTACCGAACACCGGGGAGCTGTTTTTT.